The T cell receptor (beta chain) under discussion was sequenced for a study of blood T cell repertoires in COVID-19. Whole-study context: PBMCs, B-cell-depleted T cells, or T cells were the source of the cDNA or gDNA that made up the material.

Authors' data handling: Amplified reference gene primers provided the basis for estimating nucleated cell counts. The repertoire was sequenced with immunoSEQ multiplex PCR; TCRdb's copy has only in-frame clones and lacks some. The DNA was the basis for D and trimming; V, J and clone size are from that table. The profile covers fewer than 250,000 clones, with around 90% appearing a single time and over 0.65% taken by the ten largest. While infection was still active, Seattle patients were enrolled and then followed longitudinally. Trimming at V came to 0 bases and at J to 8 bases, leaving 15 bases not matched to a gene. Per the germline V gene, CDR1 is SGHKS and CDR2 is YYEKEE (reference sequence). The CDR3 runs to 17 residues.

The V call is TRBV5-5, the J call TRBJ1-2; 8 nucleotides align to TRBD1. The TCR was taken from a man aged 30-40 years with COVID-19, enrolled during active disease. Sequencing was performed on peripheral blood. The CDR3 protein is CASSLGSRVTGAFGYTF. The CDR3 coding sequence is TGTGCCAGCAGCTTGGGGTCGCGGGTGACAGGGGCTTTCGGCTACACCTTC.